This TCR beta chain was recovered during a study of control samples from healthy donors and cancer patients. Sequenced by immunoSEQ multiplex PCR; TCRdb stores in-frame clones only, minus some. Here the sample spans more than 45,000 clones, around 93% being singletons. The receptor's source is a man between 25 and 39 years old with colorectal cancer. Sequencing was done on a sample of PBMCs.

CDR3 nucleotides: TGTGCCACCAGCAGAGATTTGGCGGGGGGTGTCTCGGGCGAGCAGTACTTC. Translation gives CATSRDLAGGVSGEQYF. The chain couples TRBV15 to TRBJ2-7; 8 bases match TRBD2. J gave up 6 bases and V 0 bases, and 13 bases lay outside the gene matches. This CDR3 is built from 17 residues. Germline assignment: CDR1 LNHNV and CDR2 YYDKDF (reference sequence).